This T cell receptor (beta chain) derives from a study of technical replicates of blood from four donors. This CDR3 contains 14 residues. Germline V CDR1 and CDR2: MNHEY, SVGAGI. V was shortened by 5 bases and J by 12 bases, with 22 bases between the two germline ends. Here immunoSEQ multiplex PCR was the method, and the copy in TCRdb shows in-frame clones only, minus some. Of approximately 87,000 clones listed, around 95% are singletons. Sample: T cells isolated from PBMCs. The sequence came from a human donor in good health. The rearrangement links TRBV6-5 to TRBJ1-2; D unclear. CDR3: CASSPYRGLILHTF. In DNA form, the CDR3 reads TGTGCCAGCAGTCCCTACAGAGGGTTAATACTCCACACCTTC.